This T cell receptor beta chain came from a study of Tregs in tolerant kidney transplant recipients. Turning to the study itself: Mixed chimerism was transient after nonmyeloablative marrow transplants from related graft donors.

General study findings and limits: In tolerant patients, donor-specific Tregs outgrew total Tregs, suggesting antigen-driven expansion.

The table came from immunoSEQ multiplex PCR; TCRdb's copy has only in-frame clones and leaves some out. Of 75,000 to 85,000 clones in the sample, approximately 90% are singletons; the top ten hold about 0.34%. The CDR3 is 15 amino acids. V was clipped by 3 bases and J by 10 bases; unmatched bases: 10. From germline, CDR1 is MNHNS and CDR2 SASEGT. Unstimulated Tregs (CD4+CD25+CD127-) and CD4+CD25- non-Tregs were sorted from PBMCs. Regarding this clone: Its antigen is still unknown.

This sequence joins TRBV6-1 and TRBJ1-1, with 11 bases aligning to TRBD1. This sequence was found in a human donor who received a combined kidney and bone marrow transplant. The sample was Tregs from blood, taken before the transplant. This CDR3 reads CASSEDRGLSFVAFF. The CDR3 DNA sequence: TGTGCCAGCAGTGAGGACAGGGGGCTGTCTTTCGTAGCTTTCTTT.